Below, 7 T cell receptor beta chains from the same sample are listed, as sequenced in a study of regulatory T cells in long-lasting Graves disease (dated by TCRdb to about 2021). The protocol used for the library was multiplex PCR. The sample was run on an Illumina HiSeq 4000. CDR3 regions were amplified by Arm-PCR with iRepertoire HTBI primers to construct TCR beta libraries. The public reads were run again by TCRdb, first through fastp at Q25 and then through MiXCR, and only productive beta chains were kept. Rows merge per CDR3 protein into single entries with the most common DNA and genes. Here the sample has roughly 400,000 distinct CDR3 sequences; roughly 20% occur a single time. The ten largest clonotypes hold roughly 20% of the sample. In light of the paper, this sample's time point label describes: persistent/refractory GD, antithyroid drugs over 5 years with positive TRAb. RNA was extracted from PBMCs in TRIzol for both TCR sequencing and RNA sequencing.

The sample was peripheral blood mononuclear cells (PBMCs), taken when the disease was refractory, from a patient treated with antithyroid drugs. Receptors were obtained from a female donor with Graves disease.

This clonotype appeared many times. This chain links TRBV2 with TRBJ1-5, with 9 bases that match TRBD1. The CDR3 is 13 residues long. V lost 6 bases and J lost 3; bases outside the gene matches: 0. Germline CDR1 reads SNHLY; CDR2 reads FYNNEI. The CDR3 loop is CASRQGANQPQHF. The CDR3 nucleotides read TGTGCCAGCAGACAGGGGGCCAATCAGCCCCAGCATTTT. The full variable domain, with the rest looked up from reference TRBV2 and TRBJ1-5, is EPEVTQTPSHQVTQMGQEVILRCVPISNHLYFYWYRQILGQKVEFLVSFYNNEISEKSEIFDDQFSVERPDGSNFTLKIRSTKLEDSAMYFCASRQGANQPQHFGDGTRLSIL.

This chain joins TRBV4-1 and TRBJ1-2; D call uncertain. CDR1 and CDR2 from the germline V gene are MGHRA and YSYEKL. Trimming pared 1 base from V and 5 bases from J, leaving 8 bases between. The length of the CDR3 is 13 residues. This chain's CDR3 is CASSQADPYGYTF. CDR3 coding DNA: TGCGCCAGCAGCCAAGCGGACCCATATGGCTACACCTTC.

This clonotype was picked up a small number of times. J is TRBJ2-2 and V is TRBV29-1; possible D gene TRBD2, 6 bases. Looked up from germline, CDR1 is SQVTM and CDR2 is ANQGSEA. The germline V and J ends were trimmed by 7 bases and 6 bases, with 18 bases remaining between them. The CDR3 sequence is 14 residues long. In DNA, the CDR3 is TGCAGCGCCTTGGGAATGGCGGGACCCGGGGAGCTGTTTTTT. The encoded protein is CSALGMAGPGELFF.

The chain has TRBV9 and TRBJ2-2, with 10 bases matching TRBD2. CDR1 SGDLS and CDR2 YYNGEE come from the germline V gene. The CDR3 extends over 19 amino acids. After removal of 0 bases from V and 1 base from J, the junction contained 9 bases not matched to a gene. CDR3 sequence: CASSVDLPSGGVNTGELFF. CDR3 bases: TGTGCCAGCAGCGTAGATTTGCCTAGCGGGGGAGTGAACACCGGGGAGCTGTTTTTT.

This clonotype showed up many times. This chain uses TRBV27 with TRBJ2-7; TRBD1 agrees at 8 bases. Germline V gives CDR1 MNHEY, CDR2 SMNVEV (reference sequence). V lost 8 bases, J lost 2 bases, and 5 bases stayed unmatched. This CDR3 spans 13 amino acids. The CDR3 is CASSRGLTYEQYF. In nucleotides, the CDR3 is TGTGCCAGCTCCAGGGGGCTAACCTACGAGCAGTACTTC.

V and J are TRBV30 and TRBJ2-7, with 8 nucleotides matching TRBD2. Germline V gene lookup returns CDR1 GTSNPN and CDR2 SVGIG (reference sequence). Trimming took 0 bases from V and 6 from J; bases not matched to a gene: 16. The CDR3 is 17 amino acids. The CDR3 region is CAWSVRASGFLTTEQYF. CDR3 nucleotides: TGTGCCTGGAGTGTACGGGCTAGCGGGTTCCTAACCACCGAGCAGTACTTC.

The chain is built from TRBV10-2 and TRBJ2-5; 7 bases map to TRBD1. The CDR3 length is 17 residues. The ends lost 7 bases at V and 5 bases at J; junction bases unmatched: 19. Germline V gives CDR1 WSHSY, CDR2 SAAADI. The CDR3 is CASTQWGSTGTRETQYF. In nucleotides, the CDR3 is TGCGCCAGCACCCAATGGGGATCGACAGGGACACGGGAGACCCAGTACTTC.